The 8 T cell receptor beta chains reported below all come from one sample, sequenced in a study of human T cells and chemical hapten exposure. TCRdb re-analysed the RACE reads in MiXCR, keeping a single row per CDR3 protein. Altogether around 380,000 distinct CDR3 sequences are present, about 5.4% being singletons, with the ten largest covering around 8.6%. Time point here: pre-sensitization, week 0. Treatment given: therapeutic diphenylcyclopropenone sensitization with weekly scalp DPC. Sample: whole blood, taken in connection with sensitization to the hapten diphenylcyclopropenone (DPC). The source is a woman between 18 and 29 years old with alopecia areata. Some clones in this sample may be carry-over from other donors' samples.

The CDR3 is CASRSRQDRGTEAFF. The DNA of the CDR3 is TGTGCCAGCCGGTCACGCCAGGACAGGGGCACTGAAGCTTTCTTT. The chain carries TRBV27 and TRBJ1-1, with 9 bases matching TRBD1. Germline V gives CDR1 MNHEY, CDR2 SMNVEV (reference sequence). There are 15 residues in the CDR3. V gave up 8 bases and J gave up 4 bases; unmatched junction bases: 11.

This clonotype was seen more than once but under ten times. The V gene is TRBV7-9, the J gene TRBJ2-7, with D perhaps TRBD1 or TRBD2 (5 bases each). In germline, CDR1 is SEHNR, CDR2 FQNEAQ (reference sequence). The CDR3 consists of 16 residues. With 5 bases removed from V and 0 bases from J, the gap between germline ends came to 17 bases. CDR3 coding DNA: TGTGCCAGCAGCCCGAGGGACCGCCTGAGCTCCTACGAGCAGTACTTC. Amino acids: CASSPRDRLSSYEQYF. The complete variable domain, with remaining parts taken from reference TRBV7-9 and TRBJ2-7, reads DTGVSQNPRHKITKRGQNVTFRCDPISEHNRLYWYRQTLGQGPEFLTYFQNEAQLEKSRLLSDRFSAERPKGSFSTLEIQRTEQGDSAMYLCASSPRDRLSSYEQYFGPGTRLTVT.

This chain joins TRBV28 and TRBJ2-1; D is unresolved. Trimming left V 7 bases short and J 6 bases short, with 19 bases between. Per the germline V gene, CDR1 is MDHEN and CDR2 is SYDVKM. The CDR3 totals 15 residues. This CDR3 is CASTNQPNDINEQFF. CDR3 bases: TGTGCCAGCACAAACCAGCCTAACGATATCAATGAGCAGTTCTTC. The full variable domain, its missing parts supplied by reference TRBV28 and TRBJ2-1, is DVKVTQSSRYLVKRTGEKVFLECVQDMDHENMFWYRQDPGLGLRLIYFSYDVKMKEKGDIPEGYSVSREKKERFSLILESASTNQTSMYLCASTNQPNDINEQFFGPGTRLTVL.

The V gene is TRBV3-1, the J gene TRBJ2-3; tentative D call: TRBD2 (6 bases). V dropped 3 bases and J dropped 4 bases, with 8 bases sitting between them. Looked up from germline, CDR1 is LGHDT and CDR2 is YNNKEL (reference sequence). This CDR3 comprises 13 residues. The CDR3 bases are TGTGCCAGCAGCCACCGACTAGCAGATACGCAGTATTTT. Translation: CASSHRLADTQYF.

Written as DNA, the CDR3 is TGTGCCAGCAGTTTACGAGGACAGGGAAACTATGGCTACACCTTC. Encoded protein: CASSLRGQGNYGYTF. The J gene is TRBJ1-2, the V gene TRBV27; 8 bases are a match to TRBD1. Germline assignment: CDR1 MNHEY and CDR2 SMNVEV (reference sequence). The V segment lost 2 bases and the J segment 2 bases; nucleotides outside the gene matches: 4. There are 15 residues in the CDR3.

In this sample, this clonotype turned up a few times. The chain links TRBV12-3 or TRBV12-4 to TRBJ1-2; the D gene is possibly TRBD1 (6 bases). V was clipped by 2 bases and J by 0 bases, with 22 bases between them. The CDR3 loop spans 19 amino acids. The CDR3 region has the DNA TGTGCCAGCAGTTTAAACCCCTCAGGAGGGGGGTCTACTAACTATGGCTACACCTTC. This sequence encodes CASSLNPSGGGSTNYGYTF.

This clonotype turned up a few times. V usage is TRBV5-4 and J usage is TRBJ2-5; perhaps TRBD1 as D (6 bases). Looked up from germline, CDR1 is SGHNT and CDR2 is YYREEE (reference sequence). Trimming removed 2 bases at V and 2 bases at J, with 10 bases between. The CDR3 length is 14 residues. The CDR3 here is CASSFGGRQETQYF. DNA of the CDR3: TGTGCCAGCAGCTTTGGGGGCCGACAAGAGACCCAGTACTTC.

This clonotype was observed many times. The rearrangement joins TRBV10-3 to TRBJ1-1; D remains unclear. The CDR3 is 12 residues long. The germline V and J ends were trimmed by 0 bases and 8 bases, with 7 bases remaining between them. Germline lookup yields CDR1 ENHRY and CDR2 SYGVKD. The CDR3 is CAISESTAEAFF. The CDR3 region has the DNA TGTGCCATCAGTGAGTCAACAGCCGAAGCTTTCTTT.